One and the same sample provided the 10 T cell receptor beta chains below, sequenced in a study of shared clonotypes between healthy human individuals. Sequenced by immunoSEQ multiplex PCR; TCRdb stores in-frame clones only, minus some. The table shows about 2.4 million clones, with over 85% occurring only once. The sample comprised naive CD4+ T cells from PBMCs. The sample's subset: CD45RA+ positively selected. The origin of the receptors is a man younger than 30 in good health. Some clones in this sample may be carry-over from other donors' samples.

The CDR3, as DNA: TGCAGCGTCGGGAGGACTAGCGGGAGCTACGAGCAGTACTTC. This encodes CSVGRTSGSYEQYF. The chain carries TRBV29-1 and TRBJ2-7, with 13 bases matching TRBD2. V was pared by 6 bases and J by 3 bases, with 5 bases of the junction left unmatched. CDR3 length: 14 residues. Germline CDR1 reads SQVTM; CDR2 reads ANQGSEA.

CDR3 loop: CASSIRDRGDNEQFF. The CDR3 DNA follows: TGTGCCAGTAGTATACGGGACAGGGGGGACAATGAGCAGTTCTTC. The rearrangement uses TRBV19 and TRBJ2-1; the match to TRBD1 covers 11 bases. J was trimmed by 5 bases and V by 2 bases; bases with no gene match: 2. The CDR3 is made up of 15 amino acids. The germline V gene encodes CDR1 LNHDA and CDR2 SQIVND (reference sequence).

The chain has TRBV28 and TRBJ2-5; TRBD2 matches 9 bases. The CDR3 sequence is 16 residues long. V lost 2 bases to trimming and J lost 4 bases; unmatched junction nucleotides: 8. Germline CDR1 reads MDHEN; CDR2 reads SYDVKM. DNA of the CDR3: TGTGCCAGCAGTTTAGGCGGGAGGGCCTTCGGAGAGACCCAGTACTTC. As protein: CASSLGGRAFGETQYF.

This clone has just a few counts. This chain joins TRBV5-1 and TRBJ2-1; D remains ambiguous. The CDR3 spans 13 residues. CDR1 is SGHRS and CDR2 is YFSETQ in the germline V gene. V was trimmed by 0 bases and J by 5 bases, leaving 6 bases between them. The CDR3 DNA follows: TGCGCCAGCAGCTTGGATCCCAACAATGAGCAGTTCTTC. Encoded protein: CASSLDPNNEQFF.

The chain joins TRBV9 to TRBJ1-2; 10 bases map to TRBD1. Unmatched junction bases numbered 7, after V lost 3 bases and J lost 8 bases. Germline loops: CDR1 SGDLS, CDR2 YYNGEE. The CDR3 is made up of 14 amino acids. The CDR3 nucleotides are TGTGCCAGCAGCGATACTGGGACAGGGGTCGGCTACACCTTC. The encoded protein is CASSDTGTGVGYTF.

J is TRBJ1-1 and V is TRBV5-1; TRBD1 agrees at 8 bases. CDR1 and CDR2 from the germline V gene are SGHRS and YFSETQ. The CDR3 has 15 amino acids. V trimming: 4 bases; J trimming: 5 bases; junction bases outside the gene matches: 10. CDR3 loop: CASSRAQGARTEAFF. CDR3 nucleotides: TGCGCCAGCAGCCGGGCTCAGGGGGCTCGGACTGAAGCTTTCTTT.

J is TRBJ1-1 and V is TRBV19; weak D call: TRBD1 (6 bases). This CDR3 is built from 14 residues. Trimming removed 5 bases from V and 4 bases from J, with 14 bases in between. The germline gives CDR1 LNHDA, CDR2 SQIVND (reference sequence). CDR3 in amino acids: CASSPGGGSTEAFF. The CDR3 region has the DNA TGTGCCAGTAGTCCCGGAGGGGGTTCCACTGAAGCTTTCTTT.

The V call is TRBV14, the J call TRBJ2-3, with TRBD2 matching over 12 bases. Germline CDR1 SGHDN, CDR2 FVKESK. Losses at the gene ends were 1 base for V and 5 bases for J; bases not matched to a gene: 7. CDR3 length: 17 residues. The CDR3 coding sequence is TGTGCCAGCAGCCAAGTGCGACTAGCGGGAGCCGGAGATACGCAGTATTTT. Protein sequence: CASSQVRLAGAGDTQYF. Supplemented by reference TRBV14 and TRBJ2-3, the full variable domain reads EAGVTQFPSHSVIEKGQTVTLRCDPISGHDNLYWYRRVMGKEIKFLLHFVKESKQDESGMPNNRFLAERTGGTYSTLKVQPAELEDSGVYFCASSQVRLAGAGDTQYFGPGTRLTVL.

V and J are TRBV21-1 and TRBJ2-1; TRBD2 was called by the table and not checked on the DNA. TRBV21-1 is listed as a pseudogene. CDR3 size: 16 residues. CDR3 region: CASSKVASGLYNEQFF. CDR3 coding DNA: TGTGCCAGCAGCAAAGTAGCCAGCGGATTATACAATGAGCAGTTCTTC.

The rearrangement joins TRBV5-6 to TRBJ2-7, with D possibly being TRBD2 (6 bases). Germline-derived CDR1 and CDR2 are SGHDT and YYEEEE. The CDR3 has 15 residues. The V end was cut by 4 bases, the J end by 5 bases, with 19 bases between. The CDR3 nucleotides are TGTGCCAGCAGCGGGGGGACGGGAGCGGCCGACGAGCAGTACTTC. This sequence encodes CASSGGTGAADEQYF. Filled out from reference TRBV5-6 and TRBJ2-7, the complete variable domain reads DAGVTQSPTHLIKTRGQQVTLRCSPKSGHDTVSWYQQALGQGPQFIFQYYEEEERQRGNFPDRFSGHQFPNYSSELNVNALLLGDSALYLCASSGGTGAADEQYFGPGTRLTVT.